This T cell receptor beta chain was documented in a study of CD8 T cells in ankylosing spondylitis (dated by TCRdb to 2016 to 2017). For the wider study: To find TCR variants linked to disease, the study profiled T cell receptor beta repertoires in ankylosing spondylitis patients and healthy donors. The full study cohort was made up of about 24 ankylosing spondylitis patients and around 100 healthy donors. Peripheral blood samples were taken, and synovial fluid was additionally collected from ankylosing spondylitis patients. Paper-wide results and their limitations: In peripheral blood, the disease-linked clones were found at relatively low frequencies and had a CD8+ phenotype. Some motif variants were previously reported in synovial fluid and blood of reactive arthritis patients, suggesting common disease-initiation mechanisms. A TCR beta motif of several highly homologous amino acid variants appeared characteristic of blood from ankylosing spondylitis patients. According to the report, matched synovial fluid samples from ankylosing spondylitis patients were significantly enriched for the disease-linked clones.

The instrument given in TCRdb is Illumina HiSeq 2500. TCR beta libraries were prepared by quantitative 5'-RACE with molecular barcodes. The paper's data handling went like this. A new computational method, built on a probabilistic model of VDJ rearrangement, was used to identify disease-linked TCR variants. Using fastp at Q25 and MiXCR, TCRdb reprocessed the public reads and kept productive beta chains. Rows are combined by CDR3 protein, so each entry shows the most common genes and DNA. TCRdb's processing, not the study's, gives the V and J calls here. The sample table contains almost 400,000 distinct CDR3 sequences; only one count was recorded for 20% to 25% of them. The ten biggest clones cover less than 20% of the sample. To note about this clonotype: Which antigen it targets is not known. Within one base of it there is no much larger clone, and no base qualities were kept.

Between the V and J ends, shortened by 5 bases and 3 bases respectively, the junction contains 10 bases. CDR1 and CDR2, looked up from the germline V gene, are SGHVS and FQNEAQ. The CDR3 runs 13 amino acids, cysteine and phenylalanine included. The kept DNA is CDR3 alone, 39 bases in frame from the first base. This clonotype was sampled from a male donor with ankylosing spondylitis. Material: blood, either unsorted or a sorted T cell fraction (not recorded which). The chain was built from TRBV7-8 and TRBJ1-1, and the D gene may be TRBD1, 6 bases matching. The bases read TGTGCCAGCAGCCGCTACAGGGACACTGAAGCTTTCTTT. Translated, it gives CASSRYRDTEAFF.